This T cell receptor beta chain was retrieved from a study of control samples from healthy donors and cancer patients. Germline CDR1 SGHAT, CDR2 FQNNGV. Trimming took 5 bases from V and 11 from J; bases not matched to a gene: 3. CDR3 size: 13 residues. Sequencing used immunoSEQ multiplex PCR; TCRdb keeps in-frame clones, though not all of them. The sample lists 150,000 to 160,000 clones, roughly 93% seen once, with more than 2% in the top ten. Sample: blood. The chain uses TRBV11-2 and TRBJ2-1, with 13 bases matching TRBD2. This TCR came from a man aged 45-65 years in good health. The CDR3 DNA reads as TGTGCCAGCAGCCCTGGGACTAGCGGGAAGCAGTTCTTC. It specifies CASSPGTSGKQFF.